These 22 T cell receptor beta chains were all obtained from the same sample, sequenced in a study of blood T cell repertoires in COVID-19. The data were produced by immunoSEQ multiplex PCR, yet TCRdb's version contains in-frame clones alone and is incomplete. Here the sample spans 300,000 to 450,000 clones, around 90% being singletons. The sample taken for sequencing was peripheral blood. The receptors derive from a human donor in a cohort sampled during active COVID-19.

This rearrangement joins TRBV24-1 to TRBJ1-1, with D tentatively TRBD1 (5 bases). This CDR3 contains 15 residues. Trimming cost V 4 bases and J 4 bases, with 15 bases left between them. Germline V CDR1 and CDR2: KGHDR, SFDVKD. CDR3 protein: CATSDSIMGGTEAFF. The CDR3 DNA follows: TGTGCCACCAGTGACAGCATCATGGGGGGCACTGAAGCTTTCTTT.

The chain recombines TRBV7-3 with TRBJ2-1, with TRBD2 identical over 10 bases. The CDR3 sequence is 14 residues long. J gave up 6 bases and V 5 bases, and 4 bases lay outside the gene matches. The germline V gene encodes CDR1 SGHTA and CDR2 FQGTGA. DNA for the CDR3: TGTGCCAGCAGCATGAGCGGGGGGGTCAATGAGCAGTTCTTC. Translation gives CASSMSGGVNEQFF.

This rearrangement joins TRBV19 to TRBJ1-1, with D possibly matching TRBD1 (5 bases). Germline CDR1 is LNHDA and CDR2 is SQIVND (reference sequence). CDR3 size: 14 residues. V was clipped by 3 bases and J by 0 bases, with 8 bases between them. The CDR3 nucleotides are TGTGCCAGTAGTATCCGGGGGATGAACACTGAAGCTTTCTTT. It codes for CASSIRGMNTEAFF.

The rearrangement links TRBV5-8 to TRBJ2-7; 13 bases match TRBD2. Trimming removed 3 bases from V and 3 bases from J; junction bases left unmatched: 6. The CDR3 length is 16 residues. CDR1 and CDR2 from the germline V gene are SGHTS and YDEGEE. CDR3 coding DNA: TGTGCCAGCAGCTCCACAGGGACTAGCGGGATCTACGAGCAGTACTTC. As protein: CASSSTGTSGIYEQYF.

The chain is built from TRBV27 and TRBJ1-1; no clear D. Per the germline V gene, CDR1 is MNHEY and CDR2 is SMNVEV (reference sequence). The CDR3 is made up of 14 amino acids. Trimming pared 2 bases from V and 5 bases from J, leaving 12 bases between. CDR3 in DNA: TGTGCCAGCAGTTTAGACCCCCAGAGGACTGAAGCTTTCTTT. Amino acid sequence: CASSLDPQRTEAFF.

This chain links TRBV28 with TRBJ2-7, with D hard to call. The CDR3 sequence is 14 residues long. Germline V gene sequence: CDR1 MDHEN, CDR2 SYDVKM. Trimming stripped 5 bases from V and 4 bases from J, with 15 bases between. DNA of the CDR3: TGTGCCAGCAGTCCCAGTCCTCTTTATTACGAGCAGTACTTC. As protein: CASSPSPLYYEQYF.

The CDR3 DNA reads as TGTGCCAGCAGCCTAGACAGATCTAATGAAAAACTGTTTTTT. Translated, it gives CASSLDRSNEKLFF. J is TRBJ1-4 and V is TRBV7-9, with a weak D call TRBD1 (5 bases). V was clipped by 5 bases and J by 3 bases, with 10 bases between them. The CDR3 sequence is 14 residues long. Germline V CDR1 and CDR2: SEHNR, FQNEAQ (reference sequence).

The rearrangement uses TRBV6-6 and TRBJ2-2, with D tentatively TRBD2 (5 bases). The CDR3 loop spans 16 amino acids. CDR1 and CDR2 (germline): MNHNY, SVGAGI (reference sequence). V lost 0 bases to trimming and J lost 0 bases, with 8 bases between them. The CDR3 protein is CASSYSRRSNTGELFF. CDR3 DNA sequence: TGTGCCAGCAGTTACTCTCGGAGGTCGAACACCGGGGAGCTGTTTTTT.

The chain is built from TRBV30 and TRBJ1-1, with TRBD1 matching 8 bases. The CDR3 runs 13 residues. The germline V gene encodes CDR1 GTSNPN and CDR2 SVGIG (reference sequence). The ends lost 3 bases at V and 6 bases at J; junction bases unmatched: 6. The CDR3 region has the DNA TGTGCCTGGAGCCTGGACAGGGTCGCTGAAGCTTTCTTT. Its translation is CAWSLDRVAEAFF.

The CDR3 protein is CASSGPDMSYTDTQYF. CDR3 nucleotides: TGTGCCAGCAGTGGCCCGGACATGTCCTACACAGATACGCAGTATTTT. V and J are TRBV6-1 and TRBJ2-3; possible D gene TRBD1, 5 bases. This CDR3 has 16 amino acids. The V gene's germline CDR1 is MNHNS and CDR2 SASEGT. Between the trimmed V and J ends, which lost 4 bases and 2 bases, there was a span of 16 bases.

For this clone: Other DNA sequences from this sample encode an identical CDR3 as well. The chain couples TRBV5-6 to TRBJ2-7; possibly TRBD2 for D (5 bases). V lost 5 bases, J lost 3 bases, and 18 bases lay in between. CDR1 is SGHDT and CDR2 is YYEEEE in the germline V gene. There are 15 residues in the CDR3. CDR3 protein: CASSPISGRGYEQYF. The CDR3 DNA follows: TGTGCCAGCAGTCCTATCTCGGGGAGAGGCTACGAGCAGTACTTC.

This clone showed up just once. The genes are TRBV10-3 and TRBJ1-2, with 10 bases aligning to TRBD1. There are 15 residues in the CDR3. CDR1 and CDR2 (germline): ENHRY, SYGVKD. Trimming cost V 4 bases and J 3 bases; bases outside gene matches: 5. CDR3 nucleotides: TGTGCCATCAGTGGATCCGGGACAGGGGACTATGGCTACACCTTC. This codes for CAISGSGTGDYGYTF.

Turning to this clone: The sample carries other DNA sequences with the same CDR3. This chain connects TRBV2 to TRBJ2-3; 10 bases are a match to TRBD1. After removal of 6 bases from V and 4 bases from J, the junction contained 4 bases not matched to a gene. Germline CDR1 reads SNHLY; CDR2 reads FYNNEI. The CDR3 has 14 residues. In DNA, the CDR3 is TGTGCCAGCAGCCGGGACAGGGGAGCAGATACGCAGTATTTT. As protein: CASSRDRGADTQYF.

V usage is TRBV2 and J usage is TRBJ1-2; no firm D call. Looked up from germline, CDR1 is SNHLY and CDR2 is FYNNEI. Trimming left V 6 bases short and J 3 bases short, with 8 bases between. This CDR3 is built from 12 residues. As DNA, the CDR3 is TGTGCCAGCAGCCCCCAGGACTATGGCTACACCTTC. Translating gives CASSPQDYGYTF.

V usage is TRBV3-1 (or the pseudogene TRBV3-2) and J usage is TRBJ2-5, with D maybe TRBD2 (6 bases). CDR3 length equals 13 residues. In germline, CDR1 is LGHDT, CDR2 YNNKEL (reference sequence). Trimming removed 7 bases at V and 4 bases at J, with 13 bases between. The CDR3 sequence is CASTEGPVETQYF. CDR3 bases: TGTGCCAGCACGGAGGGTCCGGTAGAGACCCAGTACTTC.

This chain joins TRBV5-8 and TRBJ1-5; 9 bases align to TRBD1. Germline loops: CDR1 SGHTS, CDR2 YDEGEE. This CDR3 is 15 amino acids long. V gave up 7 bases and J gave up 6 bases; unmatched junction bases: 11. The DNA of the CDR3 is TGTGCCAGCCGTAGCTCGGGACAGGGTGCTCAGCCCCAGCATTTT. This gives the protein CASRSSGQGAQPQHF.

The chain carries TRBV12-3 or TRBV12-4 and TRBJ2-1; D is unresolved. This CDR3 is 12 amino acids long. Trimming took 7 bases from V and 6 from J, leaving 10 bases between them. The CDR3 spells CASMRQVNEQFF. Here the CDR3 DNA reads TGTGCCAGCATGCGCCAAGTCAATGAGCAGTTCTTC.

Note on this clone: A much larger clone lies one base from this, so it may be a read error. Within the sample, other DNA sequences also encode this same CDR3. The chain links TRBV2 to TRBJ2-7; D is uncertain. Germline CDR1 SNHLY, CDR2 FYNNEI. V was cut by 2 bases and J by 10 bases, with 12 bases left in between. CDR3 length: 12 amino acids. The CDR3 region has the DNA TGTGCCAGCAGTGAACAGATTTTCGAACAGTACTTC. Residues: CASSEQIFEQYF.

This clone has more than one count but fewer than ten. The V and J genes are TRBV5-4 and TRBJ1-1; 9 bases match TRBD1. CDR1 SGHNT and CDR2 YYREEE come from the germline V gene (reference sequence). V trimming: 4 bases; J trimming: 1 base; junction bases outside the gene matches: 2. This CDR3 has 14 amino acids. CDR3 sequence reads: CASSPDRGNTEAFF. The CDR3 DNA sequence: TGTGCCAGCAGCCCGGACAGGGGGAACACTGAAGCTTTCTTT. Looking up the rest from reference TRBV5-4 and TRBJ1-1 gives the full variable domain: ETGVTQSPTHLIKTRGQQVTLRCSSQSGHNTVSWYQQALGQGPQFIFQYYREEENGRGNFPPRFSGLQFPNYSSELNVNALELDDSALYLCASSPDRGNTEAFFGQGTRLTVV.

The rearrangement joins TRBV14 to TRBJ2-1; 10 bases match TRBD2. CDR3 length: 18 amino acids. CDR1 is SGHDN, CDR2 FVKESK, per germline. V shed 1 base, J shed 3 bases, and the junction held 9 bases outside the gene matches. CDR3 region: CASSQAERGGLRYNEQFF. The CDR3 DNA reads TGTGCCAGCAGCCAAGCGGAGCGGGGGGGCCTCCGCTACAATGAGCAGTTCTTC.

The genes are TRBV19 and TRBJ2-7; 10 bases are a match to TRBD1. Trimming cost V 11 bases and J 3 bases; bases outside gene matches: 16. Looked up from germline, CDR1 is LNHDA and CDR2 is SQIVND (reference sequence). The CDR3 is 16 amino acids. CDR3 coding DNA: TGTGCCTCACACCAAACCGGGACAGGGGCGAACTACGAGCAGTACTTC. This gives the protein CASHQTGTGANYEQYF.

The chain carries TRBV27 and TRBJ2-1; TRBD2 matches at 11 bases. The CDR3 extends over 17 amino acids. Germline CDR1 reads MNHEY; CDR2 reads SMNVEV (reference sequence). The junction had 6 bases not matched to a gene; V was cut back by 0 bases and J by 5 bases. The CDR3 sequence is CASSLSGGTSGHNEQFF. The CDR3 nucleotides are TGTGCCAGCAGTTTATCGGGCGGGACTAGCGGCCACAATGAGCAGTTCTTC.